Shown below are 5 T cell receptor beta chains from a single sample sequenced in a study of blood T cell repertoires in COVID-19. Repertoires were generated with immunoSEQ multiplex PCR, while TCRdb's copy carries only in-frame clones and drops some. The repertoire holds some 65,000 clones, with 75% to 90% as singletons. Sequenced material: peripheral blood. These TCRs come from a man aged 40-55 years with COVID-19, enrolled during active disease.

The chain uses TRBV5-1 and TRBJ1-1, with 7 bases lining up with TRBD1. Germline V lookup: CDR1 SGHRS, CDR2 YFSETQ. The CDR3 runs 14 residues. The ends lost 2 bases at V and 3 bases at J; junction bases unmatched: 4. DNA for the CDR3: TGCGCCAGCAGCTTAGGACAGGACCACACTGAAGCTTTCTTT. This translates into CASSLGQDHTEAFF.

The J gene is TRBJ2-7, the V gene TRBV18; tentatively, D is TRBD1 (8 bases). The CDR3 loop spans 15 amino acids. Germline V gene lookup returns CDR1 KGHSH and CDR2 LQKENI. V gave up 3 bases and J gave up 5 bases, with 17 bases separating them. This chain's CDR3 is CASSPGTQGGNEQYF. CDR3 nucleotide sequence: TGTGCCAGCTCACCGGGCACACAGGGGGGGAACGAGCAGTACTTC.

The chain's CDR3 is CASSSEGSGELFF. DNA of the CDR3: TGTGCCAGCAGCTCCGAGGGTTCCGGGGAGCTGTTTTTT. V usage is TRBV5-6 and J usage is TRBJ2-2, with D possibly matching TRBD2 (5 bases). V was clipped by 3 bases and J by 6 bases, with 9 bases between them. This CDR3 spans 13 amino acids. Per the germline V gene, CDR1 is SGHDT and CDR2 is YYEEEE.

The chain uses TRBV7-9 and TRBJ1-2, with a tentative D call TRBD1 (5 bases). The V gene's germline CDR1 is SEHNR and CDR2 FQNEAQ (reference sequence). V was trimmed by 1 base and J by 8 bases, leaving 14 bases between them. This CDR3 comprises 14 residues. The CDR3 sequence is CASSLDQGSGGYTF. CDR3 DNA: TGTGCCAGCAGCTTAGATCAGGGATCAGGCGGCTACACCTTC.

CDR3 bases: TGTGCCAGCTCACCCCGTCAGGATAACAGGGGAGGTCACTATGGCTACACCTTC. Translation: CASSPRQDNRGGHYGYTF. The rearrangement uses TRBV18 and TRBJ1-2; the match to TRBD1 covers 7 bases. J gave up 3 bases and V 3 bases, and 16 bases lay outside the gene matches. Germline loops: CDR1 KGHSH, CDR2 LQKENI. This CDR3 is built from 18 residues.